This T cell receptor (beta chain) was sequenced in a study of T-cell memory formation after mild COVID-19. The table lists this clonotype with a few counts. What it binds is unknown. The study's findings and limits: Proof of SARS-CoV-2 specificity was absent for the second-wave clones that crested on day 37.

One entry per CDR3 protein, called by TCRdb with MiXCR from the 5' RACE reads. The sample consists of 390,000 or so distinct CDR3 sequences, approximately 15% of them appearing once. The CDR3 is 17 residues long. Trimming left V 6 bases short and J 2 bases short, with 17 bases between. J is TRBJ2-6 and V is TRBV23-1; D unresolved. TRBV23-1 is an open reading frame whose function is uncertain. This receptor was obtained from a man between 18 and 35 years old who had mild COVID-19 (a few samples of this study predate the infection). Cell type and time point are not known. Sequencing was performed on PBMCs or a T cell subset sorted from them (not recorded which). This CDR3 reads CASSPSGFTAGANVLTF. The CDR3 DNA sequence: TGCGCCAGCAGCCCATCCGGATTCACGGCTGGGGCCAACGTCCTGACTTTC.